A selection of T cell receptor beta chains follows, all from one sample in a study of T cell repertoires in cytomegalovirus infection. MiXCR, applied by TCRdb to the reads, yields one record per CDR3 protein. This table holds about half a million distinct CDR3 sequences, around 35% found once. These TCRs' antigens remain unknown. The starting material was cultured PBMCs, obtained from culture after CMV antigen stimulation. Source of these receptors: a human donor in good health (CMV status not recorded). Some clones in this sample may be carry-over from other donors' samples. CDR3s leave out the opening cysteine and the closing phenylalanine or tryptophan.

J gene,V gene,CDR3 length,CDR3 protein
TRBJ2-5,TRBV7-3,12,ASSLNGAEETQY
TRBJ2-5,TRBV28,11,ASSSTGRETQY
TRBJ1-3,TRBV2,12,ASRMTGSGNTIY
TRBJ1-1,TRBV12-5,12,ASGTGEWGTEAF
TRBJ2-3,TRBV20-1,10,SAHDSTDTQY
TRBJ2-1,TRBV7-9,13,ASSPGLAVDNEQF
TRBJ1-4,TRBV7-2,12,ASSPYLEWEKLF
TRBJ2-7,TRBV6-2/TRBV6-3,13,ASSYPTLTGNEQY
TRBJ2-3,TRBV7-2,13,ASSLMAGATDTQY
TRBJ1-2,TRBV7-2,11,ASSSDRLRGYT
TRBJ2-3,TRBV28,15,ATTPGLSGRLEDTQY
TRBJ2-5,TRBV29-1,12,SVEDLVVRETQY